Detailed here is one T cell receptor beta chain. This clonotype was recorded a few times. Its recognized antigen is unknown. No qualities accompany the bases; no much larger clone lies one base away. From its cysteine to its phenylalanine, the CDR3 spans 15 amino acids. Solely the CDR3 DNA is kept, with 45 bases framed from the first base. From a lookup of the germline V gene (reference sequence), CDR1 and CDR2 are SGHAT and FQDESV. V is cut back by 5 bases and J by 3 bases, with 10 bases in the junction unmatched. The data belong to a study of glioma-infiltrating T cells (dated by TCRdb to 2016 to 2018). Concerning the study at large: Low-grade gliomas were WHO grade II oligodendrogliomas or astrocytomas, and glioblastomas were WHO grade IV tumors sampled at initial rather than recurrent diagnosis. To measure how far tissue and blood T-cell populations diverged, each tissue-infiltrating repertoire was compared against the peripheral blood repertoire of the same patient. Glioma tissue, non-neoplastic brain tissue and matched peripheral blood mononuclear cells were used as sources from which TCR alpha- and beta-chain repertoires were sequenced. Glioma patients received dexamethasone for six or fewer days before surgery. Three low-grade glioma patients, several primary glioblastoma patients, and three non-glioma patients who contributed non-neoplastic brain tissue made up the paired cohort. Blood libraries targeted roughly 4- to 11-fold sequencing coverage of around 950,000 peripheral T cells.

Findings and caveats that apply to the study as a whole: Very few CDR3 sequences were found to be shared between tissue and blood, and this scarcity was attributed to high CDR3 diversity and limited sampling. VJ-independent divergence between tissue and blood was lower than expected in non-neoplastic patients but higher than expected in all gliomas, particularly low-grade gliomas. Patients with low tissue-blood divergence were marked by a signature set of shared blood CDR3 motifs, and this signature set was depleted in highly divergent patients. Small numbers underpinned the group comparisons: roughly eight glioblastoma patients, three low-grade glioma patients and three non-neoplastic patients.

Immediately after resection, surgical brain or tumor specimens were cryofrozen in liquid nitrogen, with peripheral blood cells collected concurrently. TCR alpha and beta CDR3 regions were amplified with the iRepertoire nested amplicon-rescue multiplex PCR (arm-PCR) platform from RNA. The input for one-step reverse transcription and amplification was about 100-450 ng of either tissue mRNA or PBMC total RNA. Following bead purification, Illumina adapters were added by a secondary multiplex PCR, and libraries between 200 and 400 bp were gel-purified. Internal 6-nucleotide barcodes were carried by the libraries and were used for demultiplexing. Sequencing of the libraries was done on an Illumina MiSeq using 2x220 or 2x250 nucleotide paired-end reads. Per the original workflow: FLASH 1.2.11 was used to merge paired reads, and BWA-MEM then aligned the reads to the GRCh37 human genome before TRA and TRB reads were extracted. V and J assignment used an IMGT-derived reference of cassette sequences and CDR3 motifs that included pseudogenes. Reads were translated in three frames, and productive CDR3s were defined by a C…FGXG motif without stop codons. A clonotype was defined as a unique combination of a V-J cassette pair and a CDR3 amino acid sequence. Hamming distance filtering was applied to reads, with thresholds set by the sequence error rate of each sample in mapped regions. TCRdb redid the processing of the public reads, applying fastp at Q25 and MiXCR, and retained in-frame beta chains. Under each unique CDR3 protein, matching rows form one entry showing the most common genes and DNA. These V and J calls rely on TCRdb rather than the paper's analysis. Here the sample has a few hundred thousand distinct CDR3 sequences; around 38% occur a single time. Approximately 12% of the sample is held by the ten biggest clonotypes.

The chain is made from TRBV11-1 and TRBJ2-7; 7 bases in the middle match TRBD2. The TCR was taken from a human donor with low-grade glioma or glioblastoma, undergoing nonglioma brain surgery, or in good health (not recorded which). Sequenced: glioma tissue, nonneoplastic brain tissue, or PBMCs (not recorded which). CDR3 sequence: CASSTSRDYIYEQYF. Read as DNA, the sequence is TGTGCCAGCAGCACCTCCCGGGACTACATCTACGAGCAGTACTTC.